Following are 26 T cell receptor beta chains from one sample sequenced in a study of blood T cell repertoires in COVID-19. Some clones are missing from TCRdb's copy, which holds only in-frame ones; the method was immunoSEQ multiplex PCR. Seen here are around 94,000 clones, 91% observed once, and the top ten hold 4.2%. The source material was peripheral blood. These receptor sequences come from a man aged 18 to 29 with acute or convalescent COVID-19.

This chain uses TRBV11-3 with TRBJ2-1; D is possibly TRBD2 (5 bases). With 5 bases removed from V and 0 bases from J, the gap between germline ends came to 11 bases. Looked up from germline, CDR1 is SGHNT and CDR2 is YENEEA. The CDR3 runs 15 residues. In DNA, the CDR3 is TGTGCCAGCAGCCCCCGGGGAATCTCCTACAATGAGCAGTTCTTC. Amino acid sequence: CASSPRGISYNEQFF.

V is TRBV27 and J is TRBJ2-7, with D perhaps TRBD1 (6 bases). V was shortened by 3 bases and J by 8 bases, with 8 bases between the two germline ends. CDR1 MNHEY and CDR2 SMNVEV come from the germline V gene (reference sequence). The CDR3 covers 11 residues. CDR3 bases: TGTGCCAGCAGTTTCGGACAGAAGCAGTACTTC. The encoded protein is CASSFGQKQYF.

The chain recombines TRBV19 with TRBJ2-5; 7 bases agree with TRBD2. The CDR3 covers 17 residues. V shed 9 bases and J 6 bases; nucleotides not matched to a gene: 22. Germline assignment: CDR1 LNHDA and CDR2 SQIVND (reference sequence). The CDR3 DNA reads TGTGCCAGCGGCACAATAGCGGGCGGTAAAAGCCTCAAGACCCAGTACTTC. Translation: CASGTIAGGKSLKTQYF.

This clone occurred once. The chain combines TRBV25-1 with TRBJ1-3; maybe TRBD1 (6 bases). This CDR3 is built from 14 residues. Germline CDR1 MGHDK, CDR2 SYGVNS. Trimming left V 6 bases short and J 0 bases short, with 9 bases between. The CDR3, as DNA: TGTGCCAGCAGCGGACAGAACTCTGGAAACACCATATATTTT. Translation gives CASSGQNSGNTIYF.

V gene TRBV24-1 combines with J gene TRBJ2-1; 7 bases agree with TRBD2. The J segment lost 6 bases and the V segment lost 6 bases, leaving 1 base of the junction unmatched. The CDR3 is 12 amino acids. CDR1 is KGHDR and CDR2 is SFDVKD in the germline V gene. The CDR3 DNA sequence: TGTGCCACCAGTCCGGGAGGCAATGAGCAGTTCTTC. Translating gives CATSPGGNEQFF.

This chain joins TRBV5-1 and TRBJ2-2, with TRBD1 identical over 11 bases. V gave up 4 bases and J gave up 6 bases; unmatched junction bases: 8. Germline V gene lookup returns CDR1 SGHRS and CDR2 YFSETQ. CDR3 length: 16 amino acids. DNA of the CDR3: TGCGCCAGCAGCCTAGTCCCGGGACAGGGGGCCGGGGAGCTGTTTTTT. Protein sequence: CASSLVPGQGAGELFF.

In this sample, this clone turned up once. The rearrangement uses TRBV7-9 and TRBJ1-1, with D unresolved. Trimming pared 1 base from V and 5 bases from J, leaving 14 bases between. There are 15 residues in the CDR3. Germline V gives CDR1 SEHNR, CDR2 FQNEAQ (reference sequence). The DNA of the CDR3 is TGTGCCAGCAGCTTAGGGACCTCTGCGGGGACTGAAGCTTTCTTT. It is translated as CASSLGTSAGTEAFF.

The CDR3 sequence: CASSWATGTNGNTIYF. The CDR3 DNA reads TGTGCCAGTAGTTGGGCGACAGGAACCAATGGAAACACCATATATTTT. The chain links TRBV19 to TRBJ1-3; TRBD1 is a possible D gene (6 bases). Germline V gives CDR1 LNHDA, CDR2 SQIVND (reference sequence). V lost 5 bases, J lost 3 bases, and 17 bases lay in between. The CDR3 has 16 residues.

This chain uses TRBV5-1 with TRBJ2-5; D may be TRBD2 (6 bases). This CDR3 region has 16 residues. Trimming pared 2 bases from V and 5 bases from J, leaving 19 bases between. Germline V lookup: CDR1 SGHRS, CDR2 YFSETQ. The CDR3 reads CASSLRRSGPDETQYF. The CDR3 region has the DNA TGCGCCAGCAGCTTAAGAAGGAGCGGGCCGGACGAGACCCAGTACTTC.

V and J are TRBV18 and TRBJ1-3; the D gene is possibly TRBD1 (6 bases). CDR1 is KGHSH, CDR2 LQKENI, per germline. This CDR3 spans 17 amino acids. With 1 base removed from V and 0 bases from J, the gap between germline ends came to 13 bases. In DNA, the CDR3 is TGTGCCAGCTCACCACAGGTGGGACATCTCTCTGGAAACACCATATATTTT. Its protein product is CASSPQVGHLSGNTIYF.

The J gene is TRBJ1-6, the V gene TRBV6-5; 11 positions agree with TRBD1. The germline V gene has CDR1 MNHEY and CDR2 SVGAGI. Trimming cost V 2 bases and J 9 bases; bases outside gene matches: 6. This CDR3 comprises 16 residues. CDR3 residues: CASSYDGQGAGSPLHF. The CDR3 DNA follows: TGTGCCAGCAGTTACGACGGACAGGGGGCAGGTTCACCCCTCCACTTT.

The chain combines TRBV5-6 with TRBJ1-1, with D unresolved. Trimming left V 2 bases short and J 5 bases short, with 19 bases between. The CDR3 totals 16 residues. Germline-derived CDR1 and CDR2 are SGHDT and YYEEEE. CDR3 residues: CASSFPGILWRTEAFF. The CDR3, as DNA: TGTGCCAGCAGCTTCCCCGGGATTTTGTGGAGGACTGAAGCTTTCTTT.

Here the CDR3 DNA reads TGTGCCAGTAGTATCACGGTTGCCCCCGGGGAGCTGTTTTTT. Its protein product is CASSITVAPGELFF. The V gene is TRBV19, the J gene TRBJ2-2; D uncertain. The V end lost 3 bases, the J end lost 6 bases, and 11 bases lay between the germline ends. Germline V CDR1 and CDR2: LNHDA, SQIVND (reference sequence). The CDR3 sequence is 14 residues long.

V gene TRBV9 combines with J gene TRBJ2-1, with 7 bases lining up with TRBD1. Germline trimming cut 4 bases from V and 8 bases from J; bases unmatched to any gene: 9. Looked up from germline, CDR1 is SGDLS and CDR2 is YYNGEE. The CDR3 spans 14 residues. The CDR3 DNA follows: TGTGCCAGCAGCTCTCGGACAGGTATGGATGAGCAGTTCTTC. Amino acids: CASSSRTGMDEQFF.

CDR3 DNA: TGTGCCAGCAGCCTATATGACAGGGAGTATTCACCCCTCCACTTT. Its translation is CASSLYDREYSPLHF. The chain has TRBV5-5 and TRBJ1-6, with TRBD1 matching over 7 bases. The J segment lost 8 bases and the V segment lost 4 bases, leaving 9 bases of the junction unmatched. CDR1 and CDR2 from the germline V gene are SGHKS and YYEKEE (reference sequence). The CDR3 runs to 15 residues.

The chain couples TRBV27 to TRBJ1-1; 8 bases agree with TRBD1. Looked up from germline, CDR1 is MNHEY and CDR2 is SMNVEV (reference sequence). The CDR3 is 14 residues long. V shed 6 bases and J 4 bases; nucleotides not matched to a gene: 7. The CDR3 nucleotides read TGTGCCAGCAGCTGGGGCACAGGGGGCACTGAAGCTTTCTTT. Translation gives CASSWGTGGTEAFF.

This clone was recorded once. The CDR3: CASRRTGWSYGYTF. DNA of the CDR3: TGTGCCAGTAGGAGGACAGGGTGGTCCTATGGCTACACCTTC. This chain joins TRBV19 and TRBJ1-2; TRBD1 aligns across 8 bases. V was pared by 6 bases and J by 4 bases, with 7 bases of the junction left unmatched. CDR3 length: 14 residues. Per germline, CDR1 LNHDA and CDR2 SQIVND (reference sequence).

The V and J genes are TRBV3-1 (or the pseudogene TRBV3-2) and TRBJ2-1; 9 bases fit TRBD2. With 3 bases clipped from V and 8 bases from J, the junction kept 8 bases outside the gene matches. The germline V gene has CDR1 LGHDT and CDR2 YNNKEL (reference sequence). The CDR3 has 15 residues. The CDR3 region is CASSQAIAGVHEQFF. The CDR3 bases are TGTGCCAGCAGCCAGGCGATAGCGGGAGTACATGAGCAGTTCTTC.

The gene calls are TRBV30 and TRBJ1-4; 7 nucleotides align to TRBD1. In germline, CDR1 is GTSNPN, CDR2 SVGIG (reference sequence). With V trimmed by 3 bases and J by 7 bases, 5 bases remained unmatched. This CDR3 is 13 amino acids long. In DNA form, the CDR3 reads TGTGCCTGGAGCATGACAGGGACTGAAAAACTGTTTTTT. Encoded protein: CAWSMTGTEKLFF.

This chain links TRBV19 with TRBJ1-2; TRBD1 is a possible D gene (6 bases). V was pared by 5 bases and J by 4 bases, with 14 bases between. The CDR3 extends over 14 amino acids. Germline CDR1 reads LNHDA; CDR2 reads SQIVND (reference sequence). The CDR3 reads CASSGVGASYGYTF. The CDR3 DNA reads TGTGCCAGTAGTGGTGTGGGGGCCTCCTATGGCTACACCTTC.

This clone was seen only once. This chain uses TRBV10-3 with TRBJ2-2; 10 nucleotides agree with TRBD2. The CDR3 contains 15 residues. V lost 5 bases and J lost 1; bases outside the gene matches: 1. Germline assignment: CDR1 ENHRY and CDR2 SYGVKD. CDR3 nucleotide sequence: TGTGCCATCAGTCGACTAGCGGGGAACACCGGGGAGCTGTTTTTT. It is translated as CAISRLAGNTGELFF.

The chain employs TRBV30 and TRBJ1-5; tentatively, D is TRBD1 (6 bases). The CDR3 has 14 residues. Germline CDR1 GTSNPN, CDR2 SVGIG (reference sequence). V lost 1 base, J lost 0 bases, and 7 bases lay in between. The CDR3 here is CAWSEGHSNQPQHF. Written as DNA, the CDR3 is TGTGCCTGGAGTGAGGGACATAGCAATCAGCCCCAGCATTTT.

To note about this clone: A junction end diverges from the germline sequence, so it may reflect a read error. The chain is built from TRBV7-6 and TRBJ1-2, with 10 bases aligning to TRBD1. From germline, CDR1 is SGHVS and CDR2 FNYEAQ. CDR3 size: 18 residues. CDR3 protein: CASSLAGTGVGSGYGYTF. The CDR3 DNA is TGTGCCAGCAGTTTAGCCGGGACAGGGGTCGGTAGTGGCTATGGCTACACCTTC.

The chain uses TRBV5-1 and TRBJ2-1; 8 bases line up with TRBD1. V was pared by 3 bases and J by 0 bases, with 5 bases of the junction left unmatched. This CDR3 comprises 16 residues. In germline, CDR1 is SGHRS, CDR2 YFSETQ. CDR3 protein: CASSSRTGSSYNEQFF. As DNA, the CDR3 is TGCGCCAGCAGCTCGAGGACAGGGAGCTCCTACAATGAGCAGTTCTTC.

The V and J genes are TRBV7-9 and TRBJ1-4; TRBD1 matches at 7 bases. Trimming cost V 4 bases and J 8 bases; bases outside gene matches: 7. Germline values: CDR1 SEHNR, CDR2 FQNEAQ (reference sequence). The CDR3 has 14 amino acids. The CDR3 DNA reads TGTGCCAGCAGCTCGGACAGGTTGGGCGAAAAACTGTTTTTT. Amino acids: CASSSDRLGEKLFF.

The V and J genes are TRBV15 and TRBJ2-7, with D possibly being TRBD1 (6 bases). The length of the CDR3 is 16 residues. Germline CDR1 LNHNV, CDR2 YYDKDF (reference sequence). Trimming removed 1 base at V and 6 bases at J, with 19 bases between. The CDR3 is CATSRGDRLWAGEQYF. The CDR3 coding sequence is TGTGCCACCAGCAGAGGTGACAGGCTCTGGGCAGGCGAGCAGTACTTC.